These T cell receptor beta chains were read from a single sample in a study of blood T cell repertoires in COVID-19. Using immunoSEQ multiplex PCR, the repertoire was profiled, and TCRdb retains in-frame clones only, with some absent. The sample shows about 200,000 clones, 84% of them seen only once. Sequencing input: PBMCs or T cells enriched from blood (not recorded which). These receptors were obtained from a man aged 35 to 55 who had recovered from COVID-19. CDR3s include the opening cysteine and the closing phenylalanine or tryptophan. D genes are given only for firm matches. Size is stated for part of the rows, as once, few or many counts, or as a class when the clone is expanded.

TRBV5-1	-	TRBD1	TRBJ1-2	CASSLSGQVTYGYTF	TGCGCCAGCAGCTTGTCGGGACAGGTGACTTATGGCTACACCTTC
TRBV7-2	-	TRBD1	TRBJ1-2	CASSLTPTGQGRGYTF	TGTGCCAGCAGCCTCACTCCGACAGGGCAAGGTCGTGGCTACACCTTC
TRBV4-2	few	-	TRBJ1-2	CASSQGGRQATNYGYTF	TGTGCCAGCAGCCAAGGAGGGCGACAGGCAACTAACTATGGCTACACCTTC
TRBV28	-	-	TRBJ1-5	CASVGPDQPQHF	TGTGCCAGCGTGGGGCCGGACCAGCCCCAGCATTTT
TRBV18	-	-	TRBJ1-1	CASSPLGAVGTEAFF	TGTGCCAGCTCACCATTGGGGGCCGTAGGCACTGAAGCTTTCTTT
TRBV29-1	-	-	TRBJ1-2	CSVATRDYGYTF	TGCAGCGTTGCAACCCGGGACTATGGCTACACCTTC
TRBV3-1/TRBV3-2	-	TRBD1	TRBJ1-1	CASSRQPGGQINTEAFF	TGTGCCAGCAGCCGGCAACCTGGGGGACAGATTAACACTGAAGCTTTCTTT
TRBV20-1	-	-	TRBJ1-1	CSASGQHWNTEAFF	TGCAGTGCTAGTGGACAGCATTGGAACACTGAAGCTTTCTTT
TRBV27	-	-	TRBJ2-1	CASSALGGGAYNEQFF	TGTGCCAGCAGTGCCTTGGGGGGGGGCGCCTACAATGAGCAGTTCTTC
TRBV3-1/TRBV3-2	-	-	TRBJ2-7	CASSRAPESSYEQYF	TGTGCCAGCAGCCGAGCCCCGGAGAGCTCCTACGAGCAGTACTTC
TRBV7-2	-	-	TRBJ1-5	CASSLGRNQPQHF	TGTGCCAGCAGCTTAGGGAGGAATCAGCCCCAGCATTTT
TRBV18	-	-	TRBJ2-2	CASSPPQRTGELFF	TGTGCCAGCTCACCTCCACAGCGGACCGGGGAGCTGTTTTTT
TRBV5-1	-	-	TRBJ2-7	CASSLAAGSYEQYF	TGCGCCAGCAGCTTGGCGGCAGGGTCCTACGAGCAGTACTTC
TRBV28	-	-	TRBJ1-1	CASSSRGTNTEAFF	TGTGCCAGCAGTTCTCGGGGAACGAACACTGAAGCTTTCTTT
TRBV6-5	-	-	TRBJ2-7	CASRLGTSLDEQYF	TGTGCCAGCAGACTCGGGACATCCCTTGACGAGCAGTACTTC
TRBV18	-	TRBD1	TRBJ2-5	CASSLSLRDRQETQYF	TGTGCCAGCTCACTATCCCTCCGGGACAGACAAGAGACCCAGTACTTC
TRBV4-2	-	TRBD1	TRBJ1-5	CASSQDPGDRGNQPQHF	TGTGCCAGCAGCCAAGATCCGGGAGACAGGGGCAATCAGCCCCAGCATTTT